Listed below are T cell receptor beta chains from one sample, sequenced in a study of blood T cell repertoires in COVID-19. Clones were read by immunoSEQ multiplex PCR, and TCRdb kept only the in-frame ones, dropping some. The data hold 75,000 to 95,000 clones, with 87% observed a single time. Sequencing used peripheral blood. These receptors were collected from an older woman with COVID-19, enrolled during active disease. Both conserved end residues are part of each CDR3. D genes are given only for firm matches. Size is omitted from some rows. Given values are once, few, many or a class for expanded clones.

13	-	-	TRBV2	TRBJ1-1	TGTGCCAGCATGACGGAGTACGCCACTGAAGCTTTCTTT	CASMTEYATEAFF
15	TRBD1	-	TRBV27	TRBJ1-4	TGTGCCAGCAGTCGAACAGGGGTGGGTAATGAAAAACTGTTTTTT	CASSRTGVGNEKLFF
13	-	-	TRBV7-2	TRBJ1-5	TGTGCCAGCAGCTTAACTCGGGATCAGCCCCAGCATTTT	CASSLTRDQPQHF
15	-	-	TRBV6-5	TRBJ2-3	TGTGCCAGCAGTTACGAGGGAGAGGTCACAGATACGCAGTATTTT	CASSYEGEVTDTQYF
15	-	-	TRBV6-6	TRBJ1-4	TGTGCCAGCAGTTACCGTGAGGGCGGAAATGAAAAACTGTTTTTT	CASSYREGGNEKLFF
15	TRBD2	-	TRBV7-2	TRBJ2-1	TGTGCCAGCAGCTTCGGTCGGGGGGGCTACAATGAGCAGTTCTTC	CASSFGRGGYNEQFF
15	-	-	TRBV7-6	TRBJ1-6	TGTGCCAGCAGGGCCCGAGACTTCTATAATTCACCCCTCCACTTT	CASRARDFYNSPLHF
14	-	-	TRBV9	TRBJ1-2	TGTGCCAGCAACCCCACGGGAGAGGACTATGGCTACACCTTC	CASNPTGEDYGYTF
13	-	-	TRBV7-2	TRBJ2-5	TGTGCCAGCAGGGGGGCCTCAAAAGAGACCCAGTACTTC	CASRGASKETQYF
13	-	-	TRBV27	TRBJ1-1	TGTGCCAGCAGTTTTCAGATAAATTATGAAGCTTTCTTT	CASSFQINYEAFF
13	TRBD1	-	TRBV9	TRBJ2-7	TGTGTCAGCAGCGTGGGACAGGGCTACGAGCAGTACTTC	CVSSVGQGYEQYF
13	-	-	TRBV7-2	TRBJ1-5	TGTGCCAGCAGCTTAAGGCGCTTTGAGGCCCAGCATTTT	CASSLRRFEAQHF
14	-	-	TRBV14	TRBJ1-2	TGTGCCAGCAGCCTTTTGGGCCAGAACTATGGCTACACCTTC	CASSLLGQNYGYTF
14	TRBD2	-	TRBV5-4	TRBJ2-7	TGTGCCAGCAGACCCGGTACTACTAGCGACGAGCAGTACTTC	CASRPGTTSDEQYF
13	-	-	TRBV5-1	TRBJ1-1	TGCGCCAGCAGCGATCAGGGGCACACTGAAGCTTTCTTT	CASSDQGHTEAFF
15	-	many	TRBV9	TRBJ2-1	TGTGCCAGCACCCCGAGGGACTTCTCCTACAATGAGCAGTTCTTC	CASTPRDFSYNEQFF
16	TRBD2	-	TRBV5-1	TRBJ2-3	TGCGCCAGCAGCTCTGCTCGCGGGGGGTTGGCAGATACGCAGTATTTT	CASSSARGGLADTQYF
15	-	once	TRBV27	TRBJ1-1	TGTGCCAGCAGTTTATGGGCGGGAATGAACACTGAAGCTTTCTTT	CASSLWAGMNTEAFF
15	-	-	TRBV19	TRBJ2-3	TGTGCCAGTAGTCTCCCCAGGGGAGGGACAGATACGCAGTATTTT	CASSLPRGGTDTQYF
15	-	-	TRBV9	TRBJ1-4	TGTGCCAGCAGCTCAACAGGAACCCTTAATGAAAAACTGTTTTTT	CASSSTGTLNEKLFF
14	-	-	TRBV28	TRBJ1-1	TGTGCCAGCAGTTTTGGCAGGGTGGTTACTGAAGCTTTCTTT	CASSFGRVVTEAFF
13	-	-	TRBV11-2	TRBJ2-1	TGTGCCAGCAGCCAGGACAGAGACAATGAGCAGTTCTTC	CASSQDRDNEQFF
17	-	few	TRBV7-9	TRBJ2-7	TGTGCCAGCAGCCCGAGATGGCAGGGGAGTTCTCCCTACGAGCAGTACTTC	CASSPRWQGSSPYEQYF
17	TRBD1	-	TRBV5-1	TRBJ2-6	TGCGCCAGCAGCTTGACAGGGGCGTTAGGTGGGGCCAACGTCCTGACTTTC	CASSLTGALGGANVLTF
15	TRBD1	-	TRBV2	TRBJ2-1	TGTGCCAGCAGCGAATCGACGACAGGGATCAATGAGCAGTTCTTC	CASSESTTGINEQFF
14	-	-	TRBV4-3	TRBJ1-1	TGCGCCAGCAGCCAAGTTCGACAGTCCACTGAAGCTTTCTTT	CASSQVRQSTEAFF
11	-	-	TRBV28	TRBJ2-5	TGTGCCAGCGGGTGGGGGCAGACCCAGTACTTC	CASGWGQTQYF
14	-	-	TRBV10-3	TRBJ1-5	TGTGCCACGACAAACAGGGAAGGCAATCAGCCCCAGCATTTT	CATTNREGNQPQHF